These 5 T cell receptor beta chains were sequenced from one sample in a study of blood T cell repertoires in COVID-19. The protocol was immunoSEQ multiplex PCR, while the TCRdb copy is restricted to in-frame clones and leaves out a portion. Of roughly 200,000 clones listed, about three quarters were seen once; the top ten hold roughly 7.8%. Material for sequencing was peripheral blood. These receptors were taken from a woman aged 50 to 65 with active or convalescent COVID-19.

This sequence joins TRBV25-1 and TRBJ1-2; D unresolved. CDR1 MGHDK and CDR2 SYGVNS come from the germline V gene. V was pared by 2 bases and J by 4 bases, with 14 bases between. This CDR3 is 15 amino acids long. CDR3 region: CASSEVIRGVYGYTF. Here the CDR3 DNA reads TGTGCCAGCAGTGAAGTAATACGTGGAGTCTATGGCTACACCTTC.

This clone was seen only a few times. V is TRBV28 and J is TRBJ2-7; 9 nucleotides agree with TRBD2. This CDR3 has 14 residues. Germline values: CDR1 MDHEN, CDR2 SYDVKM. After removal of 10 bases from V and 6 bases from J, the junction contained 13 bases not matched to a gene. In DNA, the CDR3 is TGTGCCATCCGCGATAGCGGGAGCGTTCCCGAGCAGTACTTC. Its translation is CAIRDSGSVPEQYF.

J is TRBJ1-2 and V is TRBV4-3; no clear D. The CDR3 length is 14 residues. The V gene's germline CDR1 is LGHNA and CDR2 YSLEER. Trimming removed 3 bases from V and 2 bases from J, with 10 bases in between. CDR3 sequence: CASSQSGGNYGYTF. The CDR3 DNA sequence: TGCGCCAGCAGCCAGTCAGGAGGGAACTATGGCTACACCTTC.

The chain is built from TRBV6-6 and TRBJ2-4, with TRBD1 matching 9 bases. The V segment lost 4 bases and the J segment 1 base; nucleotides outside the gene matches: 2. Looked up from germline, CDR1 is MNHNY and CDR2 is SVGAGI (reference sequence). This CDR3 contains 15 residues. The CDR3 DNA sequence: TGTGCCAGCAGTTCACAGGGGGCGGCCAAAAACATTCAGTACTTC. As protein: CASSSQGAAKNIQYF.

V and J are TRBV5-4 and TRBJ1-1; D perhaps matches TRBD1 (6 bases). The CDR3 has 14 residues. Germline loops: CDR1 SGHNT, CDR2 YYREEE (reference sequence). V was cut by 4 bases and J by 4 bases, with 14 bases left in between. The CDR3 coding sequence is TGTGCCAGCAGCCCAGGTGCAGGGGTCACTGAAGCTTTCTTT. It codes for CASSPGAGVTEAFF.